The sample holds many counts of the clone carrying this T cell receptor beta chain. The antigen is undetermined. The data derive from a study of T cells in Graves' hyperthyroidism and ophthalmopathy. Broader study findings: The blood repertoire included most of the expanded thyroid clonotypes above 0.001.

The CDR3 loop spans 14 amino acids. V was pared by 5 bases and J by 4 bases, with 5 bases of the junction left unmatched. Germline lookup yields CDR1 SGHRS and CDR2 YFSETQ. Exclusion followed for patients with uncontrolled infection, other autoimmune disease, pregnancy or lactation. The source of the PBMCs was approximately 9.5 ml of fresh peripheral blood. It was RNA transcripts that yielded the amplified TCR beta CDR3 regions. In the first-round RT-PCR of the TCR CDR3, the HTBI primer set was used. Via MiXCR, TCRdb re-called the multiplex PCR reads, giving one row per CDR3 protein. The sample carries hundreds of thousands of distinct CDR3 sequences, roughly 13% recorded once.

The source is a woman aged 25 to 39 with Graves' hyperthyroidism. The gene calls are TRBV5-1 and TRBJ2-2; 7 bases are shared with TRBD1. The sample consisted of blood. The CDR3 region is CASRGDSGTGELFF. For the CDR3, the DNA is TGCGCCAGCAGGGGGGACAGCGGCACCGGGGAGCTGTTTTTT.